These 19 T cell receptor beta chains were all obtained from the same sample, sequenced in a study of beta chain features in type 1 diabetes. No antigen is known for these receptors. The whole isolated RNA underwent reverse transcription, so sequencing captured expressed TCRB transcripts. Profiled with immunoSEQ multiplex PCR; TCRdb holds only in-frame clones, not every one. This sample has about 340,000 clones, with approximately 12% found just once. The study, taken as a whole, reports: TCRB CDR3s were moderately but significantly shorter in Type 1 diabetes patients in all four CD4+ subsets.

The material sequenced was naive CD4+ T cells from blood. Source of these receptors: a woman aged 18 to 35 with type 1 diabetes.

In DNA, the CDR3 is TGTGCCAGTAGTATCGGCGGCTACAATGAGCAGTTCTTC. Protein product: CASSIGGYNEQFF. This chain uses TRBV19 with TRBJ2-1; D remains unclear. From germline, CDR1 is LNHDA and CDR2 SQIVND (reference sequence). V lost 3 bases and J lost 3, with 6 bases in between. This CDR3 comprises 13 residues.

The CDR3 nucleotides are TGTGCCAGCAGCGTAGCTACAGGGGGATCGTTCGGCTACACCTTC. Residues: CASSVATGGSFGYTF. The V gene is TRBV9, the J gene TRBJ1-2, with TRBD1 identical over 8 bases. Per the germline V gene, CDR1 is SGDLS and CDR2 is YYNGEE. V lost 0 bases to trimming and J lost 8 bases; unmatched junction nucleotides: 9. This CDR3 is built from 15 residues.

The chain employs TRBV19 and TRBJ1-5; D is unresolved. Per the germline V gene, CDR1 is LNHDA and CDR2 is SQIVND (reference sequence). CDR3 length equals 13 residues. The V end lost 6 bases, the J end lost 3 bases, and 9 bases lay between the germline ends. The CDR3 here is CASRKQYNQPQHF. The DNA for the CDR3 is TGTGCCAGTAGGAAACAGTACAATCAGCCCCAGCATTTT.

This clone came up a few times. This chain joins TRBV9 and TRBJ2-1, with TRBD2 matching over 10 bases. The V gene end was trimmed by 4 bases and the J gene end by 2 bases; junction bases not matched to a gene: 9. Germline V gene lookup returns CDR1 SGDLS and CDR2 YYNGEE. The CDR3 has 17 amino acids. CDR3 nucleotide sequence: TGTGCCAGCAGCTCACAAAGGACTAGCGGTACCTACAATGAGCAGTTCTTC. Translated: CASSSQRTSGTYNEQFF.

This clone has just a few counts. The chain employs TRBV30 and TRBJ1-2; D remains unclear. The V end was cut by 0 bases, the J end by 2 bases, with 10 bases between. The CDR3 covers 14 residues. Germline CDR1 is GTSNPN and CDR2 is SVGIG (reference sequence). The CDR3 DNA follows: TGTGCCTGGAGTGTTGGAGGAAGCAACTATGGCTACACCTTC. It yields the protein CAWSVGGSNYGYTF.

In this sample, this clone turned up a few times. V is TRBV18 and J is TRBJ2-7, with D possibly being TRBD2 (5 bases). CDR1 and CDR2 (germline): KGHSH, LQKENI. V was cut by 1 base and J by 5 bases, with 18 bases left in between. The length of the CDR3 is 16 residues. CDR3 sequence (DNA): TGTGCCAGCTCACCACTGAGGCTAGAGGGAGTCCACGAGCAGTACTTC. This encodes CASSPLRLEGVHEQYF.

This clone turned up a few times. The chain couples TRBV29-1 to TRBJ2-5; perhaps TRBD1 as D (6 bases). This CDR3 region has 12 residues. The V gene lost 7 bases and the J gene lost 2 bases, with 11 bases spanning the gap. From germline, CDR1 is SQVTM and CDR2 ANQGSEA. CDR3 loop: CSARRGQETQYF. Here the CDR3 DNA reads TGCAGCGCCAGAAGGGGGCAAGAGACCCAGTACTTC.

The chain links TRBV11-1 to TRBJ1-5; D may be TRBD1 (5 bases). Looked up from germline, CDR1 is SGHAT and CDR2 is FQDESV (reference sequence). The CDR3 spans 12 residues. Deletions cut 5 bases from V and 15 bases from J, with 17 bases between. In DNA form, the CDR3 reads TGTGCCAGCAGCGAATTACGCGGGGGAAGGCATTTT. It specifies CASSELRGGRHF.

The chain recombines TRBV11-2 with TRBJ2-5; 8 bases agree with TRBD2. The CDR3 contains 16 residues. The germline V gene encodes CDR1 SGHAT and CDR2 FQNNGV. Germline trimming cut 1 base from V and 7 bases from J; bases unmatched to any gene: 11. DNA for the CDR3: TGTGCCAGCAGCTTAGCGGGGGGGAGCGCCCTAAGGACCCAGTACTTC. As protein: CASSLAGGSALRTQYF.

CDR3 protein: CACSSGSYNEQFF. The CDR3, as DNA: TGTGCCTGTTCTAGCGGGAGTTACAATGAGCAGTTCTTC. The V call is TRBV30, the J call TRBJ2-1; 10 bases are a match to TRBD2. Germline lookup yields CDR1 GTSNPN and CDR2 SVGIG (reference sequence). The V segment lost 6 bases and the J segment 4 bases; nucleotides outside the gene matches: 3. The CDR3 totals 13 residues.

The V call is TRBV14, the J call TRBJ2-2; D gene ambiguous. CDR3 length: 13 residues. Per the germline V gene, CDR1 is SGHDN and CDR2 is FVKESK. V gave up 4 bases and J gave up 0 bases, with 3 bases separating them. The CDR3 here is CASSPSNTGELFF. CDR3 in DNA: TGTGCCAGCAGCCCTTCGAACACCGGGGAGCTGTTTTTT.

V and J are TRBV10-3 and TRBJ2-7, with 10 bases fitting TRBD2. CDR1 ENHRY and CDR2 SYGVKD come from the germline V gene. There are 17 residues in the CDR3. V lost 2 bases, J lost 4 bases, and 11 bases stayed unmatched. CDR3 loop: CAISEPAATSGAYEQYF. The CDR3 DNA reads as TGTGCCATCAGTGAGCCAGCCGCTACTAGCGGGGCGTACGAGCAGTACTTC.

DNA of the CDR3: TGTGCCAGCAGCCACGGAGTCGACGAGCAGTACTTC. Residues: CASSHGVDEQYF. V usage is TRBV7-9 and J usage is TRBJ2-7, with D hard to call. The V end lost 5 bases, the J end lost 5 bases, and 10 bases lay between the germline ends. CDR1 and CDR2 (germline): SEHNR, FQNEAQ (reference sequence). The CDR3 has 12 residues.

The rearrangement joins TRBV4-2 to TRBJ2-1; 9 bases align to TRBD2. Germline assignment: CDR1 LGHNA and CDR2 YNFKEQ. With V trimmed by 0 bases and J by 6 bases, 12 bases remained unmatched. This CDR3 is 18 amino acids long. CDR3 sequence reads: CASSQDSPSGARVNEQFF. The DNA for the CDR3 is TGTGCCAGCAGCCAAGATAGCCCTAGCGGGGCGCGGGTCAATGAGCAGTTCTTC.

The V gene is TRBV29-1, the J gene TRBJ2-1, with a weak D call TRBD2 (5 bases). With 4 bases removed from V and 0 bases from J, the gap between germline ends came to 10 bases. The germline gives CDR1 SQVTM, CDR2 ANQGSEA. The CDR3 length is 14 residues. The CDR3, as DNA: TGCAGCGTTGTGGGCGGGTACTCCTACAATGAGCAGTTCTTC. Translating it yields CSVVGGYSYNEQFF.

This clone was observed a handful of times. V gene TRBV29-1 combines with J gene TRBJ1-5; 9 bases align to TRBD1. The CDR3 spans 14 residues. Germline V gene lookup returns CDR1 SQVTM and CDR2 ANQGSEA. V was pared by 4 bases and J by 6 bases, with 7 bases of the junction left unmatched. This CDR3 reads CSVARTGVGQPQHF. The CDR3 DNA is TGCAGCGTTGCCCGGACAGGGGTCGGTCAGCCCCAGCATTTT. The variable domain in full, with the rest retrieved from reference TRBV29-1 and TRBJ1-5, is SAVISQKPSRDICQRGTSLTIQCQVDSQVTMMFWYRQQPGQSLTLIATANQGSEATYESGFVIDKFPISRPNLTFSTLTVSNMSPEDSSIYLCSVARTGVGQPQHFGDGTRLSIL.

The V gene is TRBV5-1, the J gene TRBJ2-5, with a weak D call TRBD1 (6 bases). Germline V gene lookup returns CDR1 SGHRS and CDR2 YFSETQ. This CDR3 region has 14 residues. V lost 4 bases and J 1 base, leaving 11 bases between the germline ends. CDR3 DNA sequence: TGCGCCAGCAGCGTCCGGGACACCCAAGAGACCCAGTACTTC. This translates into CASSVRDTQETQYF.

This clone has a handful of counts. Other DNA sequences within the sample encode an identical CDR3. The CDR3 DNA reads TGTGCCAGCAGCTTAGTAGGGGGAAGCAATCAGCCCCAGCATTTT. Translation: CASSLVGGSNQPQHF. The V and J genes are TRBV7-2 and TRBJ1-5, with D perhaps TRBD1 (6 bases). V gave up 1 base and J gave up 1 base, with 8 bases separating them. Germline CDR1 is SGHTA and CDR2 is FQGNSA. This CDR3 contains 15 residues. The complete variable domain, with remaining parts taken from reference TRBV7-2 and TRBJ1-5, reads GAGVSQSPSNKVTEKGKDVELRCDPISGHTALYWYRQSLGQGLEFLIYFQGNSAPDKSGLPSDRFSAERTGGSVSTLTIQRTQQEDSAVYLCASSLVGGSNQPQHFGDGTRLSIL.

The table lists this clone with a few counts. This chain links TRBV30 with TRBJ2-7; 8 bases align to TRBD1. The V gene end was trimmed by 1 base and the J gene end by 0 bases; junction bases not matched to a gene: 8. This CDR3 is built from 16 residues. In germline, CDR1 is GTSNPN, CDR2 SVGIG (reference sequence). The DNA for the CDR3 is TGTGCCTGGAGTGGGGGGACAGGTTCTGGCTCCTACGAGCAGTACTTC. Encoded protein: CAWSGGTGSGSYEQYF.